The 30 T cell receptor beta chains presented below share a single source sample, sequenced in a study of blood T cell repertoires in COVID-19. Produced via immunoSEQ multiplex PCR; TCRdb's table is partial and in-frame only. This repertoire shows a few hundred thousand clones, about 89% found once; its top ten account for around 12%. Specimen: peripheral blood. Source of these receptors: an older woman with acute or convalescent COVID-19.

The chain couples TRBV18 to TRBJ2-6, with a possible D match to TRBD1 (6 bases). Trimming removed 2 bases at V and 0 bases at J, with 14 bases between. The CDR3 loop spans 18 amino acids. Germline lookup yields CDR1 KGHSH and CDR2 LQKENI. The DNA of the CDR3 is TGTGCCAGCTCACCAGGACAGACGCGTTTCTCTGGGGCCAACGTCCTGACTTTC. It codes for CASSPGQTRFSGANVLTF.

This clone was detected a few times. This rearrangement joins TRBV6-6 to TRBJ2-1; 8 bases fit TRBD1. The CDR3 is 15 residues long. Germline V lookup: CDR1 MNHNY, CDR2 SVGAGI (reference sequence). V lost 5 bases to trimming and J lost 2 bases; unmatched junction nucleotides: 5. The CDR3 nucleotides are TGTGCCAGCAGTCCGATACAGGGGGCCTACAATGAGCAGTTCTTC. This sequence encodes CASSPIQGAYNEQFF.

The CDR3 sequence: CASSRTEAYEQYF. The CDR3 DNA follows: TGTGCCAGCAGCCGGACTGAAGCCTACGAGCAGTACTTC. This rearrangement joins TRBV7-6 to TRBJ2-7, with D possibly being TRBD2 (5 bases). This CDR3 has 13 residues. Per germline, CDR1 SGHVS and CDR2 FNYEAQ. The V end lost 5 bases, the J end lost 2 bases, and 10 bases lay between the germline ends.

The V call is TRBV5-6, the J call TRBJ1-3, with D hard to call. This CDR3 has 14 residues. Germline-derived CDR1 and CDR2 are SGHDT and YYEEEE. Trimming left V 4 bases short and J 0 bases short, with 8 bases between. DNA for the CDR3: TGTGCCAGCAGCACCGGGATCTCTGGAAACACCATATATTTT. Translation gives CASSTGISGNTIYF.

This clone was detected once. The chain recombines TRBV9 with TRBJ2-2; TRBD2 agrees at 11 bases. CDR1 SGDLS and CDR2 YYNGEE come from the germline V gene. CDR3 size: 16 residues. V lost 0 bases to trimming and J lost 7 bases; unmatched junction nucleotides: 5. The DNA of the CDR3 is TGTGCCAGCAGCGTAGAACTAGCGGGAGATTACGGGGAGCTGTTTTTT. Protein product: CASSVELAGDYGELFF.

The chain joins TRBV11-3 to TRBJ2-3, with D possibly being TRBD2 (5 bases). The CDR3 contains 16 residues. Germline V gene lookup returns CDR1 SGHNT and CDR2 YENEEA. V was trimmed by 2 bases and J by 6 bases, leaving 18 bases between them. This CDR3 is CASSLSDGMPSDTQYF. The CDR3 nucleotides read TGTGCCAGCAGCTTAAGCGACGGGATGCCCTCCGATACGCAGTATTTT.

The V gene is TRBV5-6, the J gene TRBJ1-5; TRBD1 is a possible D gene (5 bases). The CDR3 length is 15 residues. V was trimmed by 2 bases and J by 2 bases, leaving 11 bases between them. Germline V gene lookup returns CDR1 SGHDT and CDR2 YYEEEE. As DNA, the CDR3 is TGTGCCAGCAGCTTATCCGGACAACGCAATCAGCCCCAGCATTTT. It encodes CASSLSGQRNQPQHF.

This chain joins TRBV28 and TRBJ1-2, with TRBD1 identical over 8 bases. Germline CDR1 reads MDHEN; CDR2 reads SYDVKM. The CDR3 sequence is 16 residues long. V lost 6 bases to trimming and J lost 5 bases; unmatched junction nucleotides: 14. The CDR3 sequence is CASSLFPAGGPYGYTF. The DNA for the CDR3 is TGTGCCAGCAGCCTATTTCCGGCAGGGGGCCCATATGGCTACACCTTC.

The gene calls are TRBV6-4 and TRBJ1-2; the D gene is possibly TRBD1 (5 bases). CDR1 MRHNA and CDR2 SNTAGT come from the germline V gene. The V gene lost 7 bases and the J gene lost 0 bases, with 6 bases spanning the gap. CDR3 size: 12 residues. CDR3 sequence reads: CASKTANYGYTF. DNA of the CDR3: TGTGCCAGCAAGACAGCTAACTATGGCTACACCTTC.

The genes are TRBV7-2 and TRBJ1-2; D call uncertain. CDR3 length: 13 amino acids. Per the germline V gene, CDR1 is SGHTA and CDR2 is FQGNSA. Trimming pared 3 bases from V and 2 bases from J, leaving 7 bases between. The CDR3 DNA reads TGTGCCAGCAGCTTCGGCGGGAACTATGGCTACACCTTC. Amino acids: CASSFGGNYGYTF.

This rearrangement joins TRBV5-1 to TRBJ2-1; TRBD2 matches at 9 bases. The CDR3 totals 15 residues. Germline CDR1 reads SGHRS; CDR2 reads YFSETQ. Trimming cost V 0 bases and J 6 bases; bases outside gene matches: 4. Here the CDR3 reads CASSLVGSGSNEQFF. DNA of the CDR3: TGCGCCAGCAGCTTGGTCGGTAGCGGGAGCAATGAGCAGTTCTTC. Complete variable domain (other parts from reference TRBV5-1 and TRBJ2-1): KAGVTQTPRYLIKTRGQQVTLSCSPISGHRSVSWYQQTPGQGLQFLFEYFSETQRNKGNFPGRFSGRQFSNSRSEMNVSTLELGDSALYLCASSLVGSGSNEQFFGPGTRLTVL.

This chain connects TRBV5-1 to TRBJ2-2; 13 bases fit TRBD2. This CDR3 is 16 amino acids long. The junction had 3 bases not matched to a gene; V was cut back by 3 bases and J by 4 bases. The germline V gene encodes CDR1 SGHRS and CDR2 YFSETQ. Written as DNA, the CDR3 is TGCGCCAGCAGCTCAAGGACTAGCGGGGGCACCGGGGAGCTGTTTTTT. Translation: CASSSRTSGGTGELFF.

This chain links TRBV7-9 with TRBJ1-3, with TRBD1 identical over 7 bases. Germline CDR1 is SEHNR and CDR2 is FQNEAQ (reference sequence). V shed 5 bases and J 4 bases; nucleotides not matched to a gene: 8. The CDR3 runs to 15 residues. This chain's CDR3 is CASSDTRGNGNTIYF. For the CDR3, the DNA is TGTGCCAGCAGCGATACCAGGGGGAACGGAAACACCATATATTTT. The full variable domain, rest sourced from reference TRBV7-9 and TRBJ1-3, is DTGVSQNPRHKITKRGQNVTFRCDPISEHNRLYWYRQTLGQGPEFLTYFQNEAQLEKSRLLSDRFSAERPKGSFSTLEIQRTEQGDSAMYLCASSDTRGNGNTIYFGEGSWLTVV.

The rearrangement joins TRBV11-2 to TRBJ2-3; 7 bases are shared with TRBD2. The CDR3 totals 17 residues. The V and J ends lost 2 bases and 2 bases, in that order; junction bases with no gene match: 10. Germline lookup yields CDR1 SGHAT and CDR2 FQNNGV. Here the CDR3 reads CASSLRQSSGSTDTQYF. Written as DNA, the CDR3 is TGTGCCAGCAGCTTACGCCAGTCTAGCGGTTCCACAGATACGCAGTATTTT.

This chain uses TRBV4-2 with TRBJ1-6; D gene unclear. CDR3 length equals 16 residues. Trimming stripped 0 bases from V and 13 bases from J, with 19 bases between. Germline CDR1 reads LGHNA; CDR2 reads YNFKEQ. Written as DNA, the CDR3 is TGTGCCAGCAGCCAAGACATCCGGGATACTATCCCGCCCCTCCACTTT. As protein: CASSQDIRDTIPPLHF.

The chain recombines TRBV28 with TRBJ2-7, with 10 positions matching TRBD1. J gave up 3 bases and V 3 bases, and 8 bases lay outside the gene matches. The germline V gene encodes CDR1 MDHEN and CDR2 SYDVKM. This CDR3 spans 16 amino acids. CDR3 DNA: TGTGCCAGCAGTTTCCAGGACGGGACAGGGGACTACGAGCAGTACTTC. Translating it yields CASSFQDGTGDYEQYF.

This rearrangement joins TRBV2 to TRBJ1-3, with D possibly TRBD1 on 6 matching bases. CDR3 length equals 16 residues. Germline V gives CDR1 SNHLY, CDR2 FYNNEI. Trimming left V 11 bases short and J 4 bases short, with 24 bases between. The CDR3 is CAGARDMGASGNTIYF. In DNA form, the CDR3 reads TGTGCCGGGGCACGGGATATGGGGGCATCAGGAAACACCATATATTTT.

V and J are TRBV4-1 and TRBJ1-2; 7 nucleotides line up with TRBD1. This CDR3 has 15 residues. The junction had 11 bases not matched to a gene; V was cut back by 2 bases and J by 8 bases. Germline CDR1 is MGHRA and CDR2 is YSYEKL. In DNA, the CDR3 is TGCGCCAGCAGCCAAATGGACAGGAGGATCCGAGGCTACACCTTC. Translated: CASSQMDRRIRGYTF.

The chain combines TRBV2 with TRBJ1-2, with 9 nucleotides matching TRBD1. CDR1 and CDR2 from the germline V gene are SNHLY and FYNNEI. The CDR3 runs 16 residues. Trimming removed 7 bases from V and 4 bases from J; junction bases left unmatched: 13. The CDR3: CASTLETGGAVYGYTF. CDR3 bases: TGTGCCAGCACCCTAGAAACAGGGGGCGCAGTCTATGGCTACACCTTC.

This chain joins TRBV7-2 and TRBJ1-2; D gene ambiguous. Trimming pared 1 base from V and 7 bases from J, leaving 13 bases between. The CDR3 extends over 14 amino acids. The germline V gene encodes CDR1 SGHTA and CDR2 FQGNSA. The DNA of the CDR3 is TGTGCCAGCAGCTTAGAGAGGAGTGCGACTGGCTACACCTTC. This gives the protein CASSLERSATGYTF.

This chain connects TRBV5-5 to TRBJ1-2, with D possibly TRBD1 on 6 matching bases. Deletions cut 0 bases from V and 3 bases from J, with 9 bases between. The CDR3 extends over 14 amino acids. CDR1 is SGHKS and CDR2 is YYEKEE in the germline V gene (reference sequence). For the CDR3, the DNA is TGTGCCAGCAGCTTGGAACAGGGCGACTATGGCTACACCTTC. Its translation: CASSLEQGDYGYTF.

The chain combines TRBV27 with TRBJ1-3, with 7 bases matching TRBD1. Germline lookup yields CDR1 MNHEY and CDR2 SMNVEV (reference sequence). The CDR3 consists of 19 residues. V was pared by 7 bases and J by 0 bases, with 18 bases of the junction left unmatched. Here the CDR3 reads CASNISDLTGKNSGNTIYF. DNA of the CDR3: TGTGCCAGCAATATATCCGACCTGACAGGGAAGAACTCTGGAAACACCATATATTTT.

The rearrangement links TRBV4-1 to TRBJ1-2; 7 bases fit TRBD1. The CDR3 consists of 14 residues. In germline, CDR1 is MGHRA, CDR2 YSYEKL. V lost 5 bases to trimming and J lost 4 bases; unmatched junction nucleotides: 7. CDR3 sequence: CASSFSTGLYGYTF. In nucleotides, the CDR3 is TGCGCCAGCAGCTTCTCGACAGGGCTCTATGGCTACACCTTC.

The rearrangement uses TRBV28 and TRBJ1-2; 8 positions agree with TRBD1. After removal of 3 bases from V and 4 bases from J, the junction contained 7 bases not matched to a gene. Germline CDR1 MDHEN, CDR2 SYDVKM. The CDR3 is made up of 15 amino acids. CDR3 nucleotides: TGTGCCAGCAGTTTTGACAGGGGACTTTCCTATGGCTACACCTTC. As protein: CASSFDRGLSYGYTF.

The chain joins TRBV10-3 to TRBJ2-3; 11 nucleotides align to TRBD2. With 3 bases clipped from V and 5 bases from J, the junction kept 4 bases outside the gene matches. Germline-derived CDR1 and CDR2 are ENHRY and SYGVKD. This CDR3 is built from 15 residues. The CDR3 is CAISDSGGGLDTQYF. CDR3 DNA: TGTGCCATCAGTGATAGCGGGGGGGGCCTAGATACGCAGTATTTT.

In its sample, this clone was seen a few times. The V gene is TRBV29-1, the J gene TRBJ1-4; tentatively, D is TRBD1 (5 bases). Germline assignment: CDR1 SQVTM and CDR2 ANQGSEA. The V end lost 4 bases, the J end lost 0 bases, and 9 bases lay between the germline ends. The CDR3 loop spans 14 amino acids. Here the CDR3 DNA reads TGCAGCGTTGCCCAGGGAACAACTAATGAAAAACTGTTTTTT. Translating gives CSVAQGTTNEKLFF.

About this clone itself: Other DNA variants within this sample encode the same CDR3. The chain recombines TRBV2 with TRBJ1-5, with 11 bases fitting TRBD1. The CDR3 loop spans 14 amino acids. Germline V gene data show CDR1 as SNHLY and CDR2 as FYNNEI. Trimming removed 6 bases from V and 4 bases from J; junction bases left unmatched: 2. CDR3 amino acids: CASSGTGGNQPQHF. CDR3 DNA sequence: TGTGCCAGCAGCGGGACAGGGGGAAATCAGCCCCAGCATTTT.

This rearrangement joins TRBV5-1 to TRBJ2-7, with D unclear. This CDR3 has 14 amino acids. The V gene lost 4 bases and the J gene lost 7 bases, with 18 bases spanning the gap. Germline V gene data show CDR1 as SGHRS and CDR2 as YFSETQ. The CDR3 is CASSVLTGPEEQYF. In DNA form, the CDR3 reads TGCGCCAGCAGCGTTCTGACTGGCCCTGAGGAGCAGTACTTC.

This chain joins TRBV6-4 and TRBJ2-7; a possible D gene is TRBD2 (6 bases). Germline CDR1 is MRHNA and CDR2 is SNTAGT. Between the trimmed V and J ends, which lost 0 bases and 6 bases, there was a span of 9 bases. There are 13 residues in the CDR3. The chain's CDR3 is CASSDSRGGEQYF. The CDR3 nucleotides read TGTGCCAGCAGTGACTCGCGGGGTGGCGAGCAGTACTTC.

V is TRBV7-2 and J is TRBJ2-7; TRBD2 agrees at 13 bases. CDR3 size: 15 residues. CDR1 and CDR2 from the germline V gene are SGHTA and FQGNSA. V lost 1 base to trimming and J lost 4 bases; unmatched junction nucleotides: 1. DNA for the CDR3: TGTGCCAGCAGCTTAGGGGGACTAGCGGGATACGAGCAGTACTTC. Its protein product is CASSLGGLAGYEQYF.